Shown below are 4 T cell receptor beta chains from a single sample sequenced in a study of cytomegalovirus exposure and HLA in healthy donors. The PCR was carried out with 60 Vbeta primers and 13 Jbeta primers. Profiling relied on immunoSEQ multiplex PCR, and the TCRdb table lists in-frame clones only, not all of them. The table has more than 95,000 clones, 70% to 85% seen once. Sequenced material: PBMCs. The source is a man aged 35 to 55 in good health and CMV-seropositive.

This clone was seen a handful of times. The CDR3 DNA reads as TGTGCCAGCAGCGGGCTGCTGGAGGGGACAGGGACGTCCGGGGAGCTGTTTTTT. This translates into CASSGLLEGTGTSGELFF. The rearrangement uses TRBV9 and TRBJ2-2; TRBD1 agrees at 9 bases. V shed 3 bases, J shed 6 bases, and the junction held 15 bases outside the gene matches. CDR3 length equals 18 residues. The germline gives CDR1 SGDLS, CDR2 YYNGEE. The full variable domain, rest sourced from reference TRBV9 and TRBJ2-2, is DSGVTQTPKHLITATGQRVTLRCSPRSGDLSVYWYQQSLDQGLQFLIQYYNGEERAKGNILERFSAQQFPDLHSELNLSSLELGDSALYFCASSGLLEGTGTSGELFFGEGSRLTVL.

This chain joins TRBV5-6 and TRBJ2-7, with D possibly matching TRBD2 (6 bases). Germline V gene lookup returns CDR1 SGHDT and CDR2 YYEEEE. The CDR3 has 15 amino acids. V gave up 4 bases and J gave up 1 base, with 15 bases separating them. In DNA form, the CDR3 reads TGTGCCAGCAGCGGGGTAAGGGACTTATCCTACGAGCAGTACTTC. Protein: CASSGVRDLSYEQYF.

V is TRBV19 and J is TRBJ1-3; 8 nucleotides align to TRBD1. Germline V lookup: CDR1 LNHDA, CDR2 SQIVND (reference sequence). V lost 7 bases to trimming and J lost 6 bases; unmatched junction nucleotides: 5. The CDR3 totals 13 residues. The DNA of the CDR3 is TGTGCCAGTACCGACAGGGGCAAAAACACCATATATTTT. It translates to CASTDRGKNTIYF.

V usage is TRBV9 and J usage is TRBJ2-7, with D unclear. V lost 0 bases, J lost 2 bases, and 9 bases lay in between. The CDR3 contains 14 residues. Germline lookup yields CDR1 SGDLS and CDR2 YYNGEE. The DNA for the CDR3 is TGTGCCAGCAGCGTAGCCGTACAGCCCTACGAGCAGTACTTC. Translation: CASSVAVQPYEQYF.